This T cell receptor beta chain was sequenced for a study of T cells in tumors and immune-related adverse events (dated by TCRdb to 2020 to 2023). The TCR beta locus was amplified and sequenced using the immunoSEQ assay, from which bulk TCR Vbeta CDR3 data were obtained. As for how the authors treated the data: Non-productive CDR3s, sequences shorter than 7 amino acids, and those not starting with C or ending with F/W were excluded. Analysis was restricted to specimens with at least 1000 reads, and clonotypes were defined at the amino acid level. To compute clonality, Pielou's evenness was subtracted from 1. Library sizes were equalized by abundance-weighted random subsampling with replacement, repeated 100 times to report 95% confidence intervals. The Morisita overlap index was used to quantify repertoire overlap, and for each specimen the top 40 clones were checked for overlap with the irAE. TCRdb mirrors the immuneACCESS table, restricted to in-frame sequences. Some clones are absent from its copies; in checked studies, under half trace to an unresolved V gene, and the reason for the others is unknown. Clone size and V and J calls were adopted from that table, with D and trimming inferred from the DNA. The sample profile shows about 22,000 clones; approximately 90% of them were found once. 1.1% to 1.5% of the sample rests with the top ten.

CDR3 length: 16 amino acids, cysteine to phenylalanine. The only DNA kept is the CDR3, 48 bases in frame from the first base. Trimming at the junction amounts to 4 bases on V and 8 bases on J, and the germline ends lie 23 bases apart. CDR1 and CDR2 are read off the germline V gene as SGHAT and FQNNGV. The sample's treatment or condition label, in plain terms: nivolumab (PD-1 blockade) given before sampling. The DNeasy Blood and Tissue Kit was used to extract DNA from formalin-fixed paraffin-embedded specimens. For this clone: Its antigen remains unidentified. No clone much larger than this one lies a single base away; base qualities are absent.

This specimen consisted of lymph node tissue, obtained from a patient treated with anti-PD-1 therapy. The clonotype comes from a female donor with metastatic renal cell carcinoma. The sequence links TRBV11-2 to TRBJ1-2; TRBD1 is a possible D gene, resting on 5 matching bases. The CDR3 region reads CASSSSGLLSLDGYTF. The DNA reads as follows: TGTGCCAGCAGCTCATCGGGACTCCTGTCTTTGGACGGCTACACCTTC.